This passage covers 20 T cell receptor beta chains from one sample sequenced in a study of blood T cell repertoires in COVID-19. The method was immunoSEQ multiplex PCR; TCRdb's version includes in-frame clones alone and lacks a portion of them. The sample has some 270,000 clones; 89% are singletons. Sequencing used peripheral blood. These receptor sequences come from a man aged 45-65 years with acute or convalescent COVID-19.

The chain links TRBV11-2 to TRBJ2-3, with D uncertain. Trimming took off 1 base at V and 4 bases at J, with 9 bases between the two ends. CDR1 is SGHAT, CDR2 FQNNGV, per germline. The CDR3 is 14 amino acids. The CDR3 reads CASSLGLLPDTQYF. The CDR3 coding sequence is TGTGCCAGCAGCTTAGGACTCCTCCCAGATACGCAGTATTTT.

The chain uses TRBV6-5 and TRBJ2-1, with TRBD1 matching over 9 bases. CDR1 is MNHEY, CDR2 SVGAGI, per germline. The CDR3 runs 13 residues. The ends lost 6 bases at V and 7 bases at J; junction bases unmatched: 4. The CDR3 nucleotides are TGTGCCAGCAGGGGACAGGGTGTGAATGAGCAGTTCTTC. Amino acid sequence: CASRGQGVNEQFF.

This clone was detected once. The rearrangement uses TRBV5-8 and TRBJ2-1, with D maybe TRBD1 (7 bases). CDR3 length equals 15 residues. Germline V gene sequence: CDR1 SGHTS, CDR2 YDEGEE. Trimming pared 4 bases from V and 0 bases from J, leaving 11 bases between. The CDR3 protein is CASSPGGGSYNEQFF. The CDR3 DNA reads TGTGCCAGCAGCCCAGGGGGAGGCTCCTACAATGAGCAGTTCTTC.

The rearrangement links TRBV4-2 to TRBJ1-2; D perhaps matches TRBD1 (5 bases). Germline CDR1 LGHNA, CDR2 YNFKEQ. V lost 5 bases to trimming and J lost 3 bases, with 13 bases between them. CDR3 length equals 14 residues. The CDR3 is CASSAQQEYYGYTF. The CDR3 DNA sequence: TGTGCCAGCAGCGCCCAACAGGAATACTATGGCTACACCTTC.

The chain carries TRBV7-3 and TRBJ2-2; possibly TRBD1 for D (6 bases). Germline CDR1 SGHTA, CDR2 FQGTGA. V was shortened by 0 bases and J by 4 bases, with 6 bases between the two germline ends. The CDR3 spans 14 residues. CDR3: CASSLTGATGELFF. As DNA, the CDR3 is TGTGCCAGCAGCTTAACGGGGGCCACCGGGGAGCTGTTTTTT.

CDR3 amino acids: CATRYNPRTEAFF. The CDR3 nucleotides read TGCGCGACCAGGTACAACCCAAGGACTGAAGCTTTCTTT. J is TRBJ1-1 and V is TRBV10-2, with unresolved D. The V gene's germline CDR1 is WSHSY and CDR2 SAAADI. The CDR3 extends over 13 amino acids.

J is TRBJ1-3 and V is TRBV20-1; 8 bases fit TRBD1. V was pared by 3 bases and J by 7 bases, with 8 bases of the junction left unmatched. The CDR3 contains 14 residues. CDR1 is DFQATT, CDR2 SNEGSKA, per germline (reference sequence). In DNA form, the CDR3 reads TGCAGTGCTAGTTGGGACAGGTTACGGAACACCATATATTTT. This sequence encodes CSASWDRLRNTIYF.

The V and J genes are TRBV7-3 and TRBJ2-1, with TRBD2 matching 7 bases. The CDR3 is 15 amino acids. CDR1 is SGHTA and CDR2 is FQGTGA in the germline V gene. Trimming cost V 5 bases and J 4 bases; bases outside gene matches: 8. In nucleotides, the CDR3 is TGTGCCAGCAGCCCTCATGGGGGGGATTACAATGAGCAGTTCTTC. It specifies CASSPHGGDYNEQFF.

V gene TRBV5-4 combines with J gene TRBJ2-1; 7 bases match TRBD1. The V gene's germline CDR1 is SGHNT and CDR2 YYREEE (reference sequence). Trimming cost V 2 bases and J 9 bases; bases outside gene matches: 8. The CDR3 spans 14 residues. The CDR3 sequence is CASSLVRGRGEQFF. DNA of the CDR3: TGTGCCAGCAGCTTAGTGAGGGGGCGCGGTGAGCAGTTCTTC. Full variable domain (remainder filled in from reference TRBV5-4 and TRBJ2-1): ETGVTQSPTHLIKTRGQQVTLRCSSQSGHNTVSWYQQALGQGPQFIFQYYREEENGRGNFPPRFSGLQFPNYSSELNVNALELDDSALYLCASSLVRGRGEQFFGPGTRLTVL.

The chain carries TRBV5-8 and TRBJ2-5; possibly TRBD1 for D (6 bases). The CDR3 length is 15 residues. V lost 2 bases and J 5 bases, leaving 16 bases between the germline ends. CDR1 and CDR2 from the germline V gene are SGHTS and YDEGEE. In nucleotides, the CDR3 is TGTGCCAGCAGCTTTAGGGACACTCTAAGGGAGACCCAGTACTTC. It encodes CASSFRDTLRETQYF.

The J gene is TRBJ2-1, the V gene TRBV10-3; TRBD2 agrees at 8 bases. With 9 bases clipped from V and 8 bases from J, the junction kept 6 bases outside the gene matches. From germline, CDR1 is ENHRY and CDR2 SYGVKD. The CDR3 is 12 amino acids. Here the CDR3 DNA reads TGTGCCATACGGGGGGGCAGCGATGAGCAGTTCTTC. Translating it yields CAIRGGSDEQFF.

In DNA form, the CDR3 reads TGTGCCAGCAGCTTCCTCCGGACTAGCGGGGGGGCGGATACGCAGTATTTT. Residues: CASSFLRTSGGADTQYF. The chain carries TRBV11-2 and TRBJ2-3; 15 nucleotides align to TRBD2. The CDR3 is made up of 17 amino acids. CDR1 is SGHAT and CDR2 is FQNNGV in the germline V gene. V was pared by 3 bases and J by 6 bases, with 7 bases of the junction left unmatched. The entire variable domain, with the rest obtained from reference TRBV11-2 and TRBJ2-3, is as follows: EAGVAQSPRYKIIEKRQSVAFWCNPISGHATLYWYQQILGQGPKLLIQFQNNGVVDDSQLPKDRFSAERLKGVDSTLKIQPAKLEDSAVYLCASSFLRTSGGADTQYFGPGTRLTVL.

V gene TRBV18 combines with J gene TRBJ2-7; TRBD1 aligns across 9 bases. This CDR3 has 14 residues. The ends lost 4 bases at V and 3 bases at J; junction bases unmatched: 4. Germline V CDR1 and CDR2: KGHSH, LQKENI. The DNA of the CDR3 is TGTGCCAGCTCACAGGGACAGGGCGGCTACGAGCAGTACTTC. This encodes CASSQGQGGYEQYF.

Written as DNA, the CDR3 is TGTGCCAGCAGCTCCCCTTACGAGCAGTACTTC. It yields the protein CASSSPYEQYF. This chain uses TRBV3-1 (or the pseudogene TRBV3-2) with TRBJ2-7; no definite D call. V was pared by 5 bases and J by 4 bases, with 6 bases between. Germline loops: CDR1 LGHDT, CDR2 YNNKEL (reference sequence). The CDR3 is made up of 11 amino acids.

The V gene is TRBV5-4, the J gene TRBJ2-7; TRBD1 agrees at 10 bases. Germline V gives CDR1 SGHNT, CDR2 YYREEE (reference sequence). Trimming took 0 bases from V and 5 from J; bases not matched to a gene: 5. The CDR3 loop spans 15 amino acids. In nucleotides, the CDR3 is TGTGCCAGCAGCTTGGAACCGGGACAGGGGAACGAGCAGTACTTC. Translation: CASSLEPGQGNEQYF.

V is TRBV6-6 and J is TRBJ1-1; D is unresolved. Trimming pared 1 base from V and 1 base from J, leaving 10 bases between. The V gene's germline CDR1 is MNHNY and CDR2 SVGAGI (reference sequence). This CDR3 is 15 amino acids long. The CDR3 DNA reads as TGTGCCAGCAGTTACTATCGGTCTCGGAACACTGAAGCTTTCTTT. It yields the protein CASSYYRSRNTEAFF.

The V gene is TRBV3-1 (or the pseudogene TRBV3-2), the J gene TRBJ2-3; 7 bases match TRBD2. The ends lost 2 bases at V and 2 bases at J; junction bases unmatched: 13. This CDR3 has 18 residues. From germline, CDR1 is LGHDT and CDR2 YNNKEL (reference sequence). CDR3 nucleotides: TGTGCCAGCAGCCAATTAACCGGTGCGGGGGTGACCACAGATACGCAGTATTTT. Translating it yields CASSQLTGAGVTTDTQYF.

The rearrangement links TRBV6-6 to TRBJ2-7; TRBD1 aligns across 7 bases. The CDR3 contains 16 residues. Germline V gene data show CDR1 as MNHNY and CDR2 as SVGAGI (reference sequence). The V segment lost 4 bases and the J segment 1 base; nucleotides outside the gene matches: 10. CDR3 protein: CASSSTTGTVSYEQYF. The CDR3 DNA reads as TGTGCCAGCAGTTCTACTACCGGGACAGTATCCTACGAGCAGTACTTC.

The chain employs TRBV6-5 and TRBJ2-1; D uncertain. Trimming took 2 bases from V and 5 from J, leaving 16 bases between them. Germline V gene sequence: CDR1 MNHEY, CDR2 SVGAGI. This CDR3 is built from 16 residues. DNA of the CDR3: TGTGCCAGCAGTTACCCCATTTTGGCGGCCAACAATGAGCAGTTCTTC. Translation: CASSYPILAANNEQFF.

The rearrangement uses TRBV2 and TRBJ1-4; 7 bases are shared with TRBD1. V was pared by 4 bases and J by 5 bases, with 4 bases of the junction left unmatched. This CDR3 has 14 amino acids. Germline CDR1 reads SNHLY; CDR2 reads FYNNEI. CDR3 DNA sequence: TGTGCCAGCAGTGTCGGCAGGGGGAATGAAAAACTGTTTTTT. Residues: CASSVGRGNEKLFF.